This T cell receptor beta chain was sequenced in a study of patients and donors after allogeneic stem cell transplantation (dated by TCRdb to 2019 to 2021). Details on this clonotype: There is no known antigen for this receptor. No base quality information exists; no much larger clone differs at one position.

The CDR3 has 15 amino acids, counting the end cysteine and phenylalanine. Of the read, only the CDR3 DNA is kept; its 45 bases are in frame from base 1. The germline V gene supplies CDR1 MNHEY and CDR2 SVGAGI. The trim is 6 bases for V and 3 bases for J, with a gap of 17 bases between the germline ends. Library creation used RT-PCR. The sequencing machine was a NextSeq 550. TCRdb ran its own pipeline on the public reads, namely fastp trimming at Q25 and MiXCR clone calling, and kept in-frame beta chains. Duplicate CDR3 protein sequences are folded into a single record with the most common DNA and genes. The sample table records approximately 170,000 distinct CDR3 sequences; more than 20% of these occur just once. The ten largest make up about 25% of the sample.

Sequenced input: blood, either unsorted or a sorted T cell fraction (not recorded which). The source of this sequence is a human donor who was either an allogeneic HSCT recipient or a stem cell or donor lymphocyte infusion donor (not recorded which). It is not recorded whose cells these are; they may come from a transplant donor. The rearranged segments are TRBV6-5 and TRBJ2-5; the D gene cannot be resolved reliably. The base sequence is TGTGCCAGCAGGATACGTCCGGCAGCAGAAGAGACCCAGTACTTC. This sequence encodes CASRIRPAAEETQYF.